Sequencing of this T cell receptor (beta chain) was carried out in a study of molecular identifiers for immune sequencing clone quantification. General study findings and limits: Clones above 20 RNA copies held over 98% of effector molecules, under 1% in naive cells.

V was pared by 6 bases and J by 8 bases, with 14 bases of the junction left unmatched. The CDR3 sequence is 14 residues long. Germline V lookup: CDR1 SQVTM, CDR2 ANQGSEA. Libraries for naive CD8 T cells, which were made from approximately 20,000 to 1,000,000 sorted cells, drew on 10%, 30% or 50% of the RNA. Based on a CD8+CD4-CCR7+CD45RA+ profile, naive CD8 T cells were sorted. This clonotype was observed at least ten times. The target antigen is unknown. TCRdb redid the calling of the PCR reads with MiXCR, one entry per CDR3 protein. The data contain about 320,000 distinct CDR3 sequences, about 21% of them singletons.

The chain has TRBV29-1 and TRBJ1-2; TRBD1 matches at 8 bases. This TCR derives from a human donor in good health. Some libraries in this study had Jurkat cell RNA spiked in. Sample: naive CD8+ T cells from blood, with Jurkat cell RNA spiked in. Subset reported: FACS-sorted CD8+CD4-CCR7+CD45RA+ naive T cells. The CDR3 protein is CSVVGQASNRGYTF. The CDR3 DNA reads TGCAGCGTCGTGGGACAGGCTTCCAATAGGGGCTACACCTTC.